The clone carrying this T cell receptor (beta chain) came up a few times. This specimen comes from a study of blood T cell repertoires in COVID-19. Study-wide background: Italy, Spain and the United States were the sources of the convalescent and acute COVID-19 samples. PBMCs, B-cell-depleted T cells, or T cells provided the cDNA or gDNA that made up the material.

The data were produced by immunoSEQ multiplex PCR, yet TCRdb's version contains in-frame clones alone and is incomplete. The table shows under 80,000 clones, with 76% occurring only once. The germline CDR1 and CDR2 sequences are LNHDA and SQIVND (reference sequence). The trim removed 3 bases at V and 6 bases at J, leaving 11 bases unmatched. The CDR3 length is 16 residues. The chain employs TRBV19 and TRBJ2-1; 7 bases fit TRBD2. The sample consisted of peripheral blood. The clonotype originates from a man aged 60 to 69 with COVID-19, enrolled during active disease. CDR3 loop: CASSMLRGRSGNEQFF. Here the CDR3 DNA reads TGTGCCAGTAGTATGTTGCGCGGGAGATCCGGCAATGAGCAGTTCTTC.